The rows below give T cell receptor beta chains drawn from one sample of a study of blood T cell repertoires in COVID-19. Clones were sequenced by immunoSEQ multiplex PCR, and TCRdb holds only the in-frame ones, with some missing. The table has more than 60,000 clones, roughly nine tenths seen once; the top ten hold just under 4.5%. The specimen sequenced was peripheral blood. Source of these receptors: a man in his fifties with active COVID-19. Each CDR3 is given with its conserved first and last residue. D genes are given only for firm matches. Clone size, where shown, is once, few, many, or a class for clones that have expanded.

TRBJ2-7,TRBV19,.,TRBD2,CASSSLAGDSYEQYF,TGTGCCAGTAGTTCCCTAGCGGGGGACTCCTACGAGCAGTACTTC
TRBJ1-5,TRBV6-6,few,TRBD1,CASSHSGTGSNQPQHF,TGTGCCAGCAGCCATTCCGGGACAGGTAGCAATCAGCCCCAGCATTTT
TRBJ1-1,TRBV2,.,.,CASKTDKSTEAFF,TGTGCCAGCAAAACAGACAAAAGCACTGAAGCTTTCTTT
TRBJ2-7,TRBV7-2,.,TRBD1,CASSLVGTGPYEQYF,TGTGCCAGCAGCTTAGTCGGGACAGGGCCCTACGAGCAGTACTTC
TRBJ2-5,TRBV3-1/TRBV3-2,.,.,CASRRYRGETQYF,TGTGCCAGCAGGAGGTACCGGGGAGAGACCCAGTACTTC
TRBJ2-7,TRBV14,.,TRBD2,CASSQGLAGVYEQYF,TGTGCCAGCAGCCAAGGACTAGCGGGAGTCTACGAGCAGTACTTC
TRBJ2-5,TRBV30,few,.,CAWMDSGETQYF,TGTGCCTGGATGGACTCCGGAGAGACCCAGTACTTC
TRBJ2-1,TRBV7-2,.,.,CASSFRSSASVMRDNEQFF,TGTGCCAGCAGCTTTCGGTCCTCAGCGTCGGTAATGAGAGACAATGAGCAGTTCTTC
TRBJ1-6,TRBV3-1/TRBV3-2,few,.,CASTAKQHNSPLHF,TGTGCCAGCACCGCGAAACAGCATAATTCACCCCTCCACTTT
TRBJ2-5,TRBV19,.,.,CASSISLGRETQYF,TGTGCCAGTAGTATATCTTTGGGGCGAGAGACCCAGTACTTC
TRBJ2-7,TRBV6-5,.,.,CASRNLGGRYEQYF,TGTGCCAGCAGGAACCTTGGGGGCCGGTACGAGCAGTACTTC
TRBJ2-7,TRBV7-8,once,.,CASSLQMIGEQYF,TGTGCCAGCAGCTTACAGATGATTGGCGAGCAGTACTTC
TRBJ1-2,TRBV2,.,.,CASSERFIATNYGYTF,TGTGCCAGCAGTGAGAGATTCATCGCGACTAACTATGGCTACACCTTC
TRBJ1-2,TRBV29-1,.,.,CSVGGHLNYGYTF,TGCAGCGTTGGAGGACACTTAAACTATGGCTACACCTTC
TRBJ1-4,TRBV5-6,.,TRBD1,CASSWTGGQYEKLFF,TGTGCCAGCAGCTGGACAGGGGGGCAGTATGAAAAACTGTTTTTT
TRBJ2-1,TRBV19,.,TRBD2,CASRERLAGDNEQFF,TGTGCCAGTAGGGAAAGACTAGCGGGAGACAATGAGCAGTTCTTC
TRBJ1-3,TRBV9,.,TRBD1,CASSTGTGTGNTIYF,TGTGCCAGCAGCACCGGGACAGGGACTGGAAACACCATATATTTT
TRBJ1-1,TRBV6-5,.,TRBD1,CASRGTGNTEAFF,TGTGCCAGCAGGGGGACAGGGAACACTGAAGCTTTCTTT
TRBJ2-1,TRBV7-9,.,TRBD2,CASSPREPSGGRRQFF,TGTGCCAGCAGCCCACGGGAGCCTAGCGGGGGGCGTCGGCAGTTCTTC
TRBJ2-1,TRBV5-1,.,TRBD2,CASSAFAGVVNEQFF,TGCGCCAGCAGCGCTTTTGCGGGGGTAGTCAATGAGCAGTTCTTC
TRBJ2-2,TRBV7-6,.,.,CASSYLLLTLRTGELFF,TGTGCCAGCAGCTACCTGCTCCTAACTCTGAGGACCGGGGAGCTGTTTTTT
TRBJ2-3,TRBV4-3,.,TRBD2,CASSQDRGGTSGGTSTDTQYF,TGCGCCAGCAGCCAAGATAGGGGCGGGACTAGCGGGGGAACTAGCACAGATACGCAGTATTTT
TRBJ2-7,TRBV10-3,.,.,CASDQGAGAYEQYF,TGTGCCTCCGACCAGGGGGCGGGGGCCTACGAGCAGTACTTC
TRBJ1-2,TRBV25-1,.,.,CASSEYQAPGYTF,TGTGCCAGCAGTGAATACCAGGCGCCCGGCTACACCTTC
TRBJ2-1,TRBV7-2,.,TRBD2,CASSPTSGSYNEQFF,TGTGCCAGCAGCCCGACTAGCGGCTCCTACAATGAGCAGTTCTTC
TRBJ1-5,TRBV27,.,.,CASSSRVSQPQHF,TGTGCCAGCAGTTCCAGGGTTTCGCAGCCCCAGCATTTT
TRBJ2-7,TRBV21-1,.,.,CASPGSSYEQYF,TGTGCCAGCCCCGGGAGCTCCTACGAGCAGTACTTC
TRBJ2-1,TRBV6-2/TRBV6-3,.,TRBD2,CASSSLLTSGSTNEQFF,TGTGCCAGCAGTTCCCTCCTGACTAGCGGGAGTACAAATGAGCAGTTCTTC
TRBJ2-1,TRBV11-2,.,TRBD2,CASLGTGTRGEQFF,TGTGCCTCCCTAGGAACCGGGACTAGGGGTGAGCAGTTCTTC
TRBJ1-2,TRBV30,.,.,CAWSMGPHYGYTF,TGTGCCTGGAGCATGGGCCCCCACTATGGCTACACCTTC
TRBJ2-7,TRBV18,.,TRBD1,CASSPIGTGLNEQYF,TGTGCCAGCTCACCTATCGGGACAGGGCTCAACGAGCAGTACTTC
TRBJ2-3,TRBV7-9,.,.,CASSPPWTLNTQYF,TGTGCCAGCAGCCCCCCCTGGACACTAAATACGCAGTATTTT
TRBJ1-2,TRBV7-2,.,.,CASSLGAANYGYTF,TGTGCCAGCAGCTTAGGTGCAGCTAACTATGGCTACACCTTC
TRBJ2-6,TRBV11-2,once,TRBD1,CASSLGTGAISGANVLTF,TGTGCCAGCAGCTTGGGGACAGGGGCCATCTCTGGGGCCAACGTCCTGACTTTC
TRBJ2-7,TRBV15,.,TRBD1,CATSREQGARDEQYF,TGTGCCACCAGCAGAGAACAGGGGGCGCGGGACGAGCAGTACTTC
TRBJ2-4,TRBV19,.,.,CASRKQGVTKNIQYF,TGTGCCAGTAGGAAACAGGGAGTAACCAAAAACATTCAGTACTTC
TRBJ1-1,TRBV5-6,.,TRBD1,CASRPIQGVTEAFF,TGTGCCAGCAGGCCCATACAGGGGGTAACTGAAGCTTTCTTT
TRBJ2-1,TRBV7-2,.,.,CASNPTYYNEQFF,TGTGCCAGCAATCCAACCTATTACAATGAGCAGTTCTTC
TRBJ1-4,TRBV24-1,.,.,CASASVNNEKLFF,TGTGCCTCTGCCTCGGTGAATAATGAAAAACTGTTTTTT
TRBJ1-3,TRBV5-1,.,.,CASSPTTGYSGNTIYF,TGCGCCAGCAGCCCCACTACAGGGTACTCTGGAAACACCATATATTTT
TRBJ2-3,TRBV5-4,few,.,CASSADSARDTQYF,TGTGCCAGCAGCGCCGACAGTGCCCGGGATACGCAGTATTTT
TRBJ2-3,TRBV15,.,TRBD2,CATSRGNGGITDTQYF,TGTGCCACCAGCAGAGGTAACGGGGGGATCACAGATACGCAGTATTTT
TRBJ1-1,TRBV28,.,TRBD1,CASRGQGKNTEAFF,TGTGCCAGCAGAGGACAGGGAAAGAACACTGAAGCTTTCTTT
TRBJ2-2,TRBV29-1,.,.,CSVRGRANTGELFF,TGCAGCGTTAGGGGGAGGGCGAACACCGGGGAGCTGTTTTTT
TRBJ1-2,TRBV6-5,.,TRBD1,CASSKTGDRGYTF,TGTGCCAGCAGCAAGACAGGGGATAGGGGCTACACCTTC
TRBJ1-3,TRBV4-2,few,.,CASSQGPDTLDTIYF,TGTGCCAGCAGCCAAGGCCCAGACACGCTGGACACCATATATTTT
TRBJ1-2,TRBV29-1,.,.,CSVDGTGLYGYTF,TGCAGCGTTGATGGAACAGGGCTCTATGGCTACACCTTC
TRBJ2-7,TRBV7-2,once,.,CASSIRLSSSYEQYF,TGTGCCAGCAGCATCAGGCTCTCCTCTTCCTACGAGCAGTACTTC
TRBJ1-6,TRBV30,.,TRBD1,CAWRMNRGLAPLHF,TGTGCCTGGAGGATGAACAGGGGGCTGGCACCCCTCCACTTT
TRBJ2-5,TRBV28,.,TRBD2,CASSRRLAGQETQYF,TGTGCCAGCAGTCGTCGACTAGCGGGGCAAGAGACCCAGTACTTC
TRBJ1-4,TRBV7-9,.,TRBD1,CASGKDRGIVFF,TGTGCCAGCGGGAAAGACAGGGGGATTGTGTTTTTT
TRBJ1-2,TRBV28,.,.,CATLGLNYGYTF,TGTGCCACCTTGGGACTAAACTATGGCTACACCTTC
TRBJ1-1,TRBV29-1,.,.,CSSQMRQGITEAFF,TGCAGCTCGCAAATGCGGCAGGGAATCACTGAAGCTTTCTTT